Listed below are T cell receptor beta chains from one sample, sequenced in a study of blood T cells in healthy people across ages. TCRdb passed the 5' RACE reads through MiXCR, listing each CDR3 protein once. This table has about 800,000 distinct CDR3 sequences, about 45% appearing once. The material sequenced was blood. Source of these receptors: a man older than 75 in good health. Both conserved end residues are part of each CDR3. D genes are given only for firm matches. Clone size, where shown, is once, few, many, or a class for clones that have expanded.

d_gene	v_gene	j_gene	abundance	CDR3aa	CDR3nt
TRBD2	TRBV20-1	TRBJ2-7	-	CSARPGLAGNEQYF	TGCAGTGCTAGACCGGGACTAGCGGGGAACGAGCAGTACTTC
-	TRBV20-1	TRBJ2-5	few	CSAGPGQETQYF	TGCAGTGCTGGACCCGGTCAGGAGACCCAGTACTTC
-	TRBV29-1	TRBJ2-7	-	CSVMEDSPYEQYF	TGCAGCGTCATGGAGGACAGCCCCTACGAGCAGTACTTC
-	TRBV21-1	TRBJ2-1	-	CASSTTSGEQFF	TGTGCCAGCAGCACTACTAGCGGGGAGCAGTTCTTC
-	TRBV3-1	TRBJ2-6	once	CASSQEGTNRDWSGANVLTF	TGTGCCAGCAGCCAAGAAGGGACAAATCGGGATTGGTCTGGGGCCAACGTCCTGACTTTC
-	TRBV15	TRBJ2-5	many	CATSEPRRGVRDRETQYF	TGTGCCACCAGCGAACCTCGGAGAGGGGTGCGGGATAGGGAGACCCAGTACTTC
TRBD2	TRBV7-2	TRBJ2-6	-	CASSQRGTSGSAGANVLTF	TGTGCCAGCAGCCAGCGGGGGACTAGCGGGAGTGCTGGGGCCAACGTCCTGACTTTC
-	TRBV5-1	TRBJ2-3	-	CASSFGSVGGTDTQYF	TGCGCCAGCAGCTTCGGCTCCGTGGGTGGCACAGATACGCAGTATTTT
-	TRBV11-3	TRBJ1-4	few	CASSTNSGREEKLFF	TGTGCCAGCAGCACAAACAGCGGGCGTGAGGAAAAACTGTTTTTT
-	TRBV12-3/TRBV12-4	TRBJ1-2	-	CASSLDRQTNYGYTF	TGTGCCAGCAGTTTAGACAGACAGACCAACTATGGCTACACCTTC
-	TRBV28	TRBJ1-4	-	CASSPGGRGEKLFF	TGTGCCAGCAGCCCGGGGGGGAGGGGTGAAAAACTGTTTTTT
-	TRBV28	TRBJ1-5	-	CASRVGYYQPQHF	TGTGCCAGCAGGGTGGGGTATTATCAGCCCCAGCATTTT
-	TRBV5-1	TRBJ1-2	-	CASSLDPTGADNYGYTF	TGCGCCAGCAGCTTGGACCCGACCGGCGCTGATAACTATGGCTACACCTTC
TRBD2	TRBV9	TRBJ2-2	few	CASSVTSESTGELFF	TGTGCCAGCAGCGTGACTAGCGAAAGCACCGGGGAGCTGTTTTTT